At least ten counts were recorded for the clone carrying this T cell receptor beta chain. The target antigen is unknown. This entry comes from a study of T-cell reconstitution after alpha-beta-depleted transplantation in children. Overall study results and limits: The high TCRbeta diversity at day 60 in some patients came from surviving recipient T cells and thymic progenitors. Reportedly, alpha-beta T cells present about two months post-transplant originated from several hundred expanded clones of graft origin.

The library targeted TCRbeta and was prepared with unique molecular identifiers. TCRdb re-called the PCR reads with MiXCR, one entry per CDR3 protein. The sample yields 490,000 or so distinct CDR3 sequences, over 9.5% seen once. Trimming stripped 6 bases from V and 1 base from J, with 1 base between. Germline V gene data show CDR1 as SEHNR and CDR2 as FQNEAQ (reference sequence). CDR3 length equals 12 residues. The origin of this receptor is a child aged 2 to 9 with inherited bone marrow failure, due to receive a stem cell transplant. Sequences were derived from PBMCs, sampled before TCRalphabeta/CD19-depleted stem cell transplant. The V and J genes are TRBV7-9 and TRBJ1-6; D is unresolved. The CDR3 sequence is CASRSYNSPLHF. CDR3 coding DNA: TGTGCCAGCAGGTCCTATAATTCACCCCTCCACTTT.